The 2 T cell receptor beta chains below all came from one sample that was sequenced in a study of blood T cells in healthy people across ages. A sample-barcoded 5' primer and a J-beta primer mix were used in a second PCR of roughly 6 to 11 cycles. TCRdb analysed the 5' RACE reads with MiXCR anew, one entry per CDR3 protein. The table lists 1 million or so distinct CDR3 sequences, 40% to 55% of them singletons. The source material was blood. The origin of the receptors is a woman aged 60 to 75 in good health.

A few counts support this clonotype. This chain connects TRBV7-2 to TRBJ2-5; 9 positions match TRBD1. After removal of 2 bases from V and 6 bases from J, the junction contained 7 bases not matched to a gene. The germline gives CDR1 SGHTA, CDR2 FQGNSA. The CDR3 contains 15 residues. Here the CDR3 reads CASSLSQGQGKTQYF. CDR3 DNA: TGTGCCAGCAGCTTATCCCAGGGACAGGGCAAGACCCAGTACTTC.

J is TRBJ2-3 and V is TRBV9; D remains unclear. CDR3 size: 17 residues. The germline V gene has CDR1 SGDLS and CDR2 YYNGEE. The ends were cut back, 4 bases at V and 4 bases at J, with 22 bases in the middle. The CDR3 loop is CASSPHTRSAVADTQYF. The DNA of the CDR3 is TGTGCCAGCAGCCCCCATACTCGGTCGGCCGTAGCAGATACGCAGTATTTT.